The clone carrying this T cell receptor (beta chain) was counted only a few times. Time point reported: persistent/refractory GD, antithyroid drugs over 5 years with positive TRAb. There was RNA extracted from PBMCs, and the TCR library was made from it. Researchers made TCR beta libraries by using iRepertoire HTBI primers and running Arm-PCR on CDR3 regions. From the multiplex PCR reads, TCRdb called clonotypes with MiXCR, one entry per CDR3 protein. Here the sample spans 310,000 or so distinct CDR3 sequences, around 21% being singletons. The V end lost 6 bases, the J end lost 0 bases, and 15 bases lay between the germline ends. The CDR3 is 15 amino acids. The germline V gene encodes CDR1 LNHDA and CDR2 SQIVND (reference sequence). This entry is derived from a study of regulatory T cells in long-lasting Graves disease.

V and J are TRBV19 and TRBJ2-7, with D possibly matching TRBD2 (6 bases). The specimen comprised peripheral blood mononuclear cells (PBMCs), sampled when the disease was refractory, from a patient treated with antithyroid drugs. This TCR was recovered from a female donor with Graves disease. The CDR3 DNA is TGTGCCAGTAGCCGTGGAGAGGAGGGCTCCTACGAGCAGTACTTC. Protein product: CASSRGEEGSYEQYF. The full variable domain, completed using reference TRBV19 and TRBJ2-7, is DGGITQSPKYLFRKEGQNVTLSCEQNLNHDAMYWYRQDPGQGLRLIYYSQIVNDFQKGDIAEGYSVSREKKESFPLTVTSAQKNPTAFYLCASSRGEEGSYEQYFGPGTRLTVT.